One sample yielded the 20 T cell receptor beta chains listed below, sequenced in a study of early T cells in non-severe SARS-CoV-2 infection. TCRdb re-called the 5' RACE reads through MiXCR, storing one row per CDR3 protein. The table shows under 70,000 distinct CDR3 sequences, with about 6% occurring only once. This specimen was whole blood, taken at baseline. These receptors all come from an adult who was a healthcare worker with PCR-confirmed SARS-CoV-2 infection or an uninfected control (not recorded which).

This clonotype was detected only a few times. For the CDR3, the DNA is TGTGCCAGTAGTCCGACGAGTGGGCGAGGTAATGAAAAACTGTTTTTT. Amino acid sequence: CASSPTSGRGNEKLFF. The J gene is TRBJ1-4, the V gene TRBV19; D is unresolved. The CDR3 has 16 amino acids. Trimming stripped 5 bases from V and 4 bases from J, with 17 bases between. Germline CDR1 LNHDA, CDR2 SQIVND (reference sequence).

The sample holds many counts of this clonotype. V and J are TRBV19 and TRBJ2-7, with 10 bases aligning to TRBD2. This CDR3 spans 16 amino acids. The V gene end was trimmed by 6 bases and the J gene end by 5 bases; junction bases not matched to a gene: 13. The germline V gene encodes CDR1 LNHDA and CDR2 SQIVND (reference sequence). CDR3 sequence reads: CASRLELAGGLDEQYF. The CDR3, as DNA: TGTGCCAGTAGGCTCGAATTAGCGGGAGGATTGGACGAGCAGTACTTC.

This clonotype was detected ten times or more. CDR3 loop: CASSSPWGSGYNEQFF. The CDR3 bases are TGTGCCAGCAGTTCCCCCTGGGGGAGTGGATACAATGAGCAGTTCTTC. The chain has TRBV28 and TRBJ2-1; D possibly matches TRBD1 or TRBD2 (5 bases each). V lost 4 bases to trimming and J lost 4 bases, with 17 bases between them. Looked up from germline, CDR1 is MDHEN and CDR2 is SYDVKM. This CDR3 region has 16 residues.

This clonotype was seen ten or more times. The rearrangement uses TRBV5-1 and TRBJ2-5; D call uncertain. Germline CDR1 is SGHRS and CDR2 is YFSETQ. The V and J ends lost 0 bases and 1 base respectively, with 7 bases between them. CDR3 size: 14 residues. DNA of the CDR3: TGCGCCAGCAGCTTGGCCAGCAGCCAAGAGACCCAGTACTTC. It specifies CASSLASSQETQYF. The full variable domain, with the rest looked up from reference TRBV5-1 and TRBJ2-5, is KAGVTQTPRYLIKTRGQQVTLSCSPISGHRSVSWYQQTPGQGLQFLFEYFSETQRNKGNFPGRFSGRQFSNSRSEMNVSTLELGDSALYLCASSLASSQETQYFGPGTRLLVL.

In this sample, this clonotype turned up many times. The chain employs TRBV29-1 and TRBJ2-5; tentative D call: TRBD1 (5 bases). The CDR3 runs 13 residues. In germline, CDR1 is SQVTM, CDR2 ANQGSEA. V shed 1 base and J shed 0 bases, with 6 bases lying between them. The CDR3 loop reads CSVEGTYQETQYF. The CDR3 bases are TGCAGCGTTGAAGGGACATACCAAGAGACCCAGTACTTC.

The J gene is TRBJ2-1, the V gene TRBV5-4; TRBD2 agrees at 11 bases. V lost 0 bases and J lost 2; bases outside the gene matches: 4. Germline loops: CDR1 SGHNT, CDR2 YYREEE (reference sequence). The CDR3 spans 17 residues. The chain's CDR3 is CASSLGSSGRTYNEQFF. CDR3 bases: TGTGCCAGCAGCTTGGGCTCTAGCGGGAGGACCTACAATGAGCAGTTCTTC. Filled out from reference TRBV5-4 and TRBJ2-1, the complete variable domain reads ETGVTQSPTHLIKTRGQQVTLRCSSQSGHNTVSWYQQALGQGPQFIFQYYREEENGRGNFPPRFSGLQFPNYSSELNVNALELDDSALYLCASSLGSSGRTYNEQFFGPGTRLTVL.

CDR3 coding DNA: TGTGCCAGCAGCTTAGGACAGGGGCGAGACGAGCAGTACTTC. Translation gives CASSLGQGRDEQYF. This sequence joins TRBV28 and TRBJ2-7; 9 bases match TRBD1. V lost 6 bases, J lost 5 bases, and 8 bases stayed unmatched. Germline loops: CDR1 MDHEN, CDR2 SYDVKM. This CDR3 has 14 amino acids.

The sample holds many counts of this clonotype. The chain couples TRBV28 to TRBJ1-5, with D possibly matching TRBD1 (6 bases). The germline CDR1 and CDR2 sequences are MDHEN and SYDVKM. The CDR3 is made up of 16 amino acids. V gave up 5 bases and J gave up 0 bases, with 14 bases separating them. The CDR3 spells CASSKWGGGSNQPQHF. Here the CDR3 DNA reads TGTGCCAGCAGTAAATGGGGAGGGGGTAGCAATCAGCCCCAGCATTTT.

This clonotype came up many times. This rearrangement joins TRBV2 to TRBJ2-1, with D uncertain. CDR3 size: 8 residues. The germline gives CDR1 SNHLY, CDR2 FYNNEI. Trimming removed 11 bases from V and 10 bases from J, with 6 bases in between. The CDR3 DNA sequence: TGTGCCCTGGGGGAGCAGTTCTTC. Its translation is CALGEQFF.

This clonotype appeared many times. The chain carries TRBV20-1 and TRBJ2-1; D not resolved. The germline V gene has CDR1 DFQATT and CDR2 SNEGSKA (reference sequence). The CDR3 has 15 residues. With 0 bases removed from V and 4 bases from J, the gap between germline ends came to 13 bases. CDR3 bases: TGCAGTGCTAGAGATTTGTTCGCTAAATACAATGAGCAGTTCTTC. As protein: CSARDLFAKYNEQFF.

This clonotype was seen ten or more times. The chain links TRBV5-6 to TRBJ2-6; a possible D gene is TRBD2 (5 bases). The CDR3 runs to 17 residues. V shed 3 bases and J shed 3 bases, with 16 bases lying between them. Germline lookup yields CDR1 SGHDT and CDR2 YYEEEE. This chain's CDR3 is CASSCGLIGSGANVLTF. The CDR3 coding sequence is TGTGCCAGCAGCTGTGGACTTATAGGTAGTGGGGCCAACGTCCTGACTTTC.

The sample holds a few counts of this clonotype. DNA for the CDR3: TGTGCCAGCAGCTTAACAGGGAACACCGGGGAGCTGTTTTTT. Protein sequence: CASSLTGNTGELFF. The chain is built from TRBV7-6 and TRBJ2-2; maybe TRBD1 (5 bases). Germline values: CDR1 SGHVS, CDR2 FNYEAQ. V gave up 2 bases and J gave up 1 base, with 5 bases separating them. The CDR3 covers 14 residues.

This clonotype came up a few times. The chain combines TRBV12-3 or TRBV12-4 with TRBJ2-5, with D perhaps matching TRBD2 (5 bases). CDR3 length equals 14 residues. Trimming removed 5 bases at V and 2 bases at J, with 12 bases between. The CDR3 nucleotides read TGTGCCAGCAGTCCCGGACTCTCACAAGAGACCCAGTACTTC. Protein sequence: CASSPGLSQETQYF.

The CDR3 loop is CATSDLTSGRLHDRNEQFF. The CDR3 coding sequence is TGTGCCACCAGTGATTTGACTAGCGGGAGGCTCCACGACAGGAATGAGCAGTTCTTC. The chain joins TRBV24-1 to TRBJ2-1, with 12 bases lining up with TRBD2. With V trimmed by 0 bases and J by 7 bases, 12 bases remained unmatched. CDR3 length: 19 amino acids. Germline assignment: CDR1 KGHDR and CDR2 SFDVKD.

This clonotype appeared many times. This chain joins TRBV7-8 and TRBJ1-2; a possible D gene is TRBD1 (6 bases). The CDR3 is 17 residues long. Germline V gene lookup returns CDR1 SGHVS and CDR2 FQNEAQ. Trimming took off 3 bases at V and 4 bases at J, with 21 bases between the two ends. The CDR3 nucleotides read TGTGCCAGCAGCTTCCCCGGATCGGACAGTCTATTCTATGGCTACACCTTC. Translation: CASSFPGSDSLFYGYTF.

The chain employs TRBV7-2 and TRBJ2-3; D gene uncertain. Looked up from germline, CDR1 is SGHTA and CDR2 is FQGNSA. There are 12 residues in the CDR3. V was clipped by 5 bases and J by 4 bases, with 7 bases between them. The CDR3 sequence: CASSPAADTQYF. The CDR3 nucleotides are TGTGCCAGCAGCCCGGCGGCAGATACGCAGTATTTT.

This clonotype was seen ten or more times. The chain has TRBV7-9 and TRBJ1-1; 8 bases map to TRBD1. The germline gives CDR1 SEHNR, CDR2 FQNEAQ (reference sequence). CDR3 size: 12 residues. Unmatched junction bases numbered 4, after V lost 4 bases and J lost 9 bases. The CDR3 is CASSSTGGKAFF. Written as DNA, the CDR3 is TGTGCCAGCAGCTCAACAGGGGGTAAAGCTTTCTTT.

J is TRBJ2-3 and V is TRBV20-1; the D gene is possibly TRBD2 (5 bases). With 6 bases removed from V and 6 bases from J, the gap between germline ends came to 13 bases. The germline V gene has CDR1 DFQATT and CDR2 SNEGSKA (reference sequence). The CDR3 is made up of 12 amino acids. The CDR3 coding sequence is TGCAGTGCGCTAAAACGCGGGGATACGCAGTATTTT. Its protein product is CSALKRGDTQYF.

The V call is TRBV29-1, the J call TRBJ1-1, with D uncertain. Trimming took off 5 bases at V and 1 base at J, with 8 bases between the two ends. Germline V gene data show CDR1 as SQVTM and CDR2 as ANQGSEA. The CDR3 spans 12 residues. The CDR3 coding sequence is TGCAGCGTTAGGGTTGAGAACACTGAAGCTTTCTTT. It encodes CSVRVENTEAFF. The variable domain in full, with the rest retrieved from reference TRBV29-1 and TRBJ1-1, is SAVISQKPSRDICQRGTSLTIQCQVDSQVTMMFWYRQQPGQSLTLIATANQGSEATYESGFVIDKFPISRPNLTFSTLTVSNMSPEDSSIYLCSVRVENTEAFFGQGTRLTVV.

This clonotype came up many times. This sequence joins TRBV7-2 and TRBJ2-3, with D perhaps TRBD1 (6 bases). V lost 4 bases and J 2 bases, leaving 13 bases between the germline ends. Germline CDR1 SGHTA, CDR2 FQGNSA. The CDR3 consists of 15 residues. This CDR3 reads CASSSTGHHTDTQYF. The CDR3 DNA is TGTGCCAGCAGCTCCACGGGACACCACACAGATACGCAGTATTTT.